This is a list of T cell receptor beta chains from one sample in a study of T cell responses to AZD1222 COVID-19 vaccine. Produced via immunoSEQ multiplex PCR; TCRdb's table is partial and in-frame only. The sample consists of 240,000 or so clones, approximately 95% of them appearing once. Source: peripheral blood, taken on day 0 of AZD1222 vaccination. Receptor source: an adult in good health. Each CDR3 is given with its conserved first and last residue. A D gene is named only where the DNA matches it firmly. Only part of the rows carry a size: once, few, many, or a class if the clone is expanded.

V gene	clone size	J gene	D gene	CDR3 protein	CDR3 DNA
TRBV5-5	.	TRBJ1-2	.	CASSFGTLSYGYTF	TGTGCCAGCAGCTTCGGCACCTTGTCCTATGGCTACACCTTC
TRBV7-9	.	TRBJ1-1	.	CASSLGTANTEAFF	TGTGCCAGCAGCTTAGGGACGGCGAACACTGAAGCTTTCTTT
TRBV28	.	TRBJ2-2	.	CASSRTLVGELFF	TGTGCCAGCAGTAGAACACTAGTGGGGGAGCTGTTTTTT
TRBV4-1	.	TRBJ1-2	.	CASSRRQSRDYGYTF	TGCGCCAGCAGCCGCCGACAGTCAAGGGACTATGGCTACACCTTC
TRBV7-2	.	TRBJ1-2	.	CASSTDPYGYTF	TGTGCCAGCAGTACAGACCCCTATGGCTACACCTTC
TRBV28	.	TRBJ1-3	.	CASSALGGYSGNTIYF	TGTGCCAGCAGTGCGCTAGGGGGATACTCTGGAAACACCATATATTTT
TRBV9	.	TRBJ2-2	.	CASSVGADRTGELFF	TGTGCCAGCAGCGTAGGGGCAGACCGGACCGGGGAGCTGTTTTTT
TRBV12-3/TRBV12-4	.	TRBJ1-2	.	CASSIGGHGYTF	TGTGCCAGCAGTATAGGGGGGCATGGCTACACCTTC
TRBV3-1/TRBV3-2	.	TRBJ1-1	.	CASSHGPLRAFF	TGTGCCAGCAGCCATGGCCCCCTGCGTGCTTTCTTT
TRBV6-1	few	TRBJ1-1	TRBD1	CASSGPDREVYTEAFF	TGTGCCAGCAGTGGGCCCGACAGGGAGGTTTATACTGAAGCTTTCTTT
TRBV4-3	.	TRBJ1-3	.	CASSQLQGHGNTIYF	TGCGCCAGCAGCCAACTACAGGGACACGGGAACACCATATATTTT
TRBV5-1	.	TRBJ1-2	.	CASSLERTGNYGYTF	TGCGCCAGCAGCTTGGAAAGGACCGGCAACTATGGCTACACCTTC
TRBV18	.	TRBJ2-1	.	CASSPPGLRPDNEQFF	TGTGCCAGCTCACCTCCGGGACTCCGGCCGGACAATGAGCAGTTCTTC
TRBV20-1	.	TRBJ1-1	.	CRRGGGEAFF	TGCAGGCGTGGGGGCGGTGAAGCTTTCTTT
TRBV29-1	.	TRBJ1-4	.	CSAIVGRLEKLFF	TGCAGTGCCATAGTAGGGAGACTTGAAAAACTGTTTTTT
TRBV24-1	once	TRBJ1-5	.	CATSESGGNQPQHF	TGTGCCACCAGTGAGTCAGGGGGCAATCAGCCCCAGCATTTT